A single sample gave rise to the 10 T cell receptor beta chains below, sequenced in a study of blood T cell repertoires in COVID-19. Sequenced by immunoSEQ multiplex PCR; TCRdb stores in-frame clones only, minus some. The sample includes 200,000 to 300,000 clones, around 83% seen only once; the top ten take over 2%. The material sequenced was peripheral blood. The source of these receptors is a man aged 35 to 55 who had recovered from COVID-19.

V and J are TRBV6-2 or TRBV6-3 and TRBJ2-2, with unresolved D. Trimming took 4 bases from V and 5 from J, leaving 2 bases between them. The CDR3 sequence is 11 residues long. Germline V gene data show CDR1 as MNHEY and CDR2 as SVGEGT. For the CDR3, the DNA is TGTGCCAGCAGTTCGACCGGGGAGCTGTTTTTT. It encodes CASSSTGELFF.

For the CDR3, the DNA is TGTGCCAGCAGCCAGTGGCAGGGGAAGGGTGAAGCTTTCTTT. Amino acids: CASSQWQGKGEAFF. The chain couples TRBV3-1 (or the pseudogene TRBV3-2) to TRBJ1-1; D is possibly TRBD1 (6 bases). V lost 3 bases to trimming and J lost 7 bases, with 15 bases between them. The CDR3 consists of 14 residues. Per germline, CDR1 LGHDT and CDR2 YNNKEL (reference sequence).

This chain joins TRBV14 and TRBJ2-7; D not resolved. The V gene lost 1 base and the J gene lost 6 bases, with 4 bases spanning the gap. The CDR3 extends over 11 amino acids. The V gene's germline CDR1 is SGHDN and CDR2 FVKESK. As DNA, the CDR3 is TGTGCCAGCAGCCAAGGTCTCGAGCAGTACTTC. Protein sequence: CASSQGLEQYF.

This chain links TRBV30 with TRBJ1-1; D is perhaps TRBD1 (6 bases). The CDR3 extends over 15 amino acids. V shed 3 bases and J shed 5 bases, with 19 bases lying between them. Germline CDR1 GTSNPN, CDR2 SVGIG (reference sequence). The CDR3 reads CAWRSWEGERTEAFF. Here the CDR3 DNA reads TGTGCCTGGAGGTCATGGGAGGGGGAAAGGACTGAAGCTTTCTTT. The variable domain in full, completed from reference TRBV30 and TRBJ1-1, reads SQTIHQWPATLVQPVGSPLSLECTVEGTSNPNLYWYRQAAGRGLQLLFYSVGIGQISSEVPQNLSASRPQDRQFILSSKKLLLSDSGFYLCAWRSWEGERTEAFFGQGTRLTVV.

The CDR3 sequence: CASSEGGEGYTF. The CDR3 DNA is TGTGCCAGCAGTGAAGGGGGCGAAGGCTACACCTTC. This chain connects TRBV25-1 to TRBJ1-2, with D maybe TRBD1 (6 bases). The CDR3 is made up of 12 amino acids. CDR1 and CDR2 from the germline V gene are MGHDK and SYGVNS. V lost 2 bases, J lost 8 bases, and 9 bases lay in between.

The V and J genes are TRBV18 and TRBJ1-4; 7 nucleotides match TRBD1. CDR1 is KGHSH and CDR2 is LQKENI in the germline V gene. J was trimmed by 8 bases and V by 5 bases; bases with no gene match: 8. The length of the CDR3 is 14 residues. The chain's CDR3 is CASSATGEPEKLFF. The CDR3 DNA reads TGTGCCAGCTCAGCTACAGGGGAACCGGAAAAACTGTTTTTT.

The chain has TRBV27 and TRBJ1-2, with D unclear. The CDR3 spans 14 residues. CDR1 MNHEY and CDR2 SMNVEV come from the germline V gene (reference sequence). Trimming removed 8 bases from V and 3 bases from J, with 16 bases in between. The CDR3 protein is CASGLTFGDYGYTF. The CDR3 nucleotides read TGTGCCAGCGGACTTACCTTCGGGGACTATGGCTACACCTTC.

V is TRBV27 and J is TRBJ1-1; TRBD1 is a possible D gene (5 bases). CDR3 length: 14 residues. With 6 bases removed from V and 1 base from J, the gap between germline ends came to 12 bases. CDR1 is MNHEY and CDR2 is SMNVEV in the germline V gene (reference sequence). The CDR3 nucleotides are TGTGCCAGCAGCCCCAGGGTCGCGAACACTGAAGCTTTCTTT. It is translated as CASSPRVANTEAFF.

The chain couples TRBV7-2 to TRBJ1-2; 8 nucleotides line up with TRBD1. This CDR3 has 14 amino acids. V trimming: 2 bases; J trimming: 5 bases; junction bases outside the gene matches: 4. Germline loops: CDR1 SGHTA, CDR2 FQGNSA. In DNA form, the CDR3 reads TGTGCCAGCAGCTTACAGGGGGCGATTTATGGCTACACCTTC. This sequence encodes CASSLQGAIYGYTF. The full variable domain, completed using reference TRBV7-2 and TRBJ1-2, is GAGVSQSPSNKVTEKGKDVELRCDPISGHTALYWYRQSLGQGLEFLIYFQGNSAPDKSGLPSDRFSAERTGGSVSTLTIQRTQQEDSAVYLCASSLQGAIYGYTFGSGTRLTVV.

The chain employs TRBV10-3 and TRBJ2-3; D is perhaps TRBD1 (6 bases). With 7 bases removed from V and 0 bases from J, the gap between germline ends came to 17 bases. Looked up from germline, CDR1 is ENHRY and CDR2 is SYGVKD. CDR3 length: 16 residues. The CDR3: CAITPPRTASTDTQYF. In DNA form, the CDR3 reads TGTGCCATCACCCCACCCAGGACAGCTAGCACAGATACGCAGTATTTT.